Included here is one T cell receptor beta chain sequence, with context. The sample originates from a study of cytomegalovirus exposure and HLA in healthy donors. Assay used: immunoSEQ multiplex PCR; TCRdb lists only in-frame clones, some missing. The table lists about 270,000 clones, 80% to 90% of them singletons. The CDR3 totals 14 residues. The V gene's germline CDR1 is MNHNS and CDR2 SASEGT. The V end was cut by 8 bases, the J end by 5 bases, with 18 bases between. This sequence originates from a young woman in good health and CMV-seronegative. The chain has TRBV6-1 and TRBJ1-1; TRBD1 might be the D (6 bases). Material: PBMCs. The CDR3 nucleotides read TGTGCCAGCGCGGGGCGGGGGCCTTGGACTGAAGCTTTCTTT. It translates to CASAGRGPWTEAFF.